Listed here are 8 T cell receptor beta chains from one sample, sequenced in a study of OX40 agonist ivuxolimab in advanced cancers. Clones were sequenced by immunoSEQ multiplex PCR, and TCRdb holds only the in-frame ones, with some missing. The table includes over 40,000 clones, over 75% detected once. The sample in question was CD4+ or CD8+ T cells sorted from blood, obtained in a trial of the OX40 agonist ivuxolimab. The receptors here all came from an adult with an advanced solid tumor such as melanoma, head and neck, liver or kidney cancer.

V usage is TRBV7-9 and J usage is TRBJ2-3; D gene uncertain. CDR3 size: 12 residues. V dropped 7 bases and J dropped 2 bases, with 7 bases sitting between them. Per germline, CDR1 SEHNR and CDR2 FQNEAQ (reference sequence). The CDR3 DNA is TGTGCCAGCAATGCCCTCACAGATACGCAGTATTTT. Translating it yields CASNALTDTQYF.

The CDR3 reads CASSVADRGPNTIYF. CDR3 coding DNA: TGTGCCAGCAGCGTAGCAGACAGGGGACCAAACACCATATATTTT. V gene TRBV9 combines with J gene TRBJ1-3, with TRBD1 identical over 8 bases. Germline V gene lookup returns CDR1 SGDLS and CDR2 YYNGEE. V trimming: 0 bases; J trimming: 6 bases; junction bases outside the gene matches: 5. The CDR3 loop spans 15 amino acids.

The J gene is TRBJ2-7, the V gene TRBV11-2, with D possibly matching TRBD2 (6 bases). The CDR3 is 16 amino acids. In germline, CDR1 is SGHAT, CDR2 FQNNGV. Trimming shortened V by 5 bases and J by 4 bases, and 21 bases separated the two germline ends. CDR3 residues: CASSQWRGPAHYEQYF. CDR3 coding DNA: TGTGCCAGCAGCCAATGGAGGGGCCCGGCCCATTACGAGCAGTACTTC.

The rearrangement joins TRBV27 to TRBJ1-5; weak D call: TRBD1 (5 bases). Germline V lookup: CDR1 MNHEY, CDR2 SMNVEV (reference sequence). Trimming cost V 5 bases and J 1 base, with 12 bases left between them. This CDR3 spans 15 amino acids. CDR3 nucleotide sequence: TGTGCCAGCAGTGTTTTAAGGGGAAGCAATCAGCCCCAGCATTTT. It translates to CASSVLRGSNQPQHF.

The chain combines TRBV28 with TRBJ2-7; D might be TRBD1 (5 bases). The CDR3 loop spans 12 amino acids. Per the germline V gene, CDR1 is MDHEN and CDR2 is SYDVKM. V lost 6 bases and J lost 6, with 12 bases in between. The CDR3 DNA follows: TGTGCCAGCAGAGTCAGGGTAAGCGAGCAGTACTTC. Amino acid sequence: CASRVRVSEQYF.

The chain recombines TRBV11-2 with TRBJ2-5; D is uncertain. V was pared by 5 bases and J by 5 bases, with 15 bases between. Germline lookup yields CDR1 SGHAT and CDR2 FQNNGV. The CDR3 is 14 residues long. The CDR3: CASSPHTGGETQYF. CDR3 coding DNA: TGTGCCAGCAGCCCGCACACCGGTGGCGAGACCCAGTACTTC.

The chain uses TRBV11-3 and TRBJ2-1; a weak D match, TRBD2 (6 bases). The length of the CDR3 is 13 residues. Trimming took off 5 bases at V and 6 bases at J, with 11 bases between the two ends. Germline CDR1 reads SGHNT; CDR2 reads YENEEA. CDR3 protein: CASSPGTSNEQFF. DNA for the CDR3: TGTGCCAGCAGCCCCGGGACTTCCAATGAGCAGTTCTTC.

The chain uses TRBV5-1 and TRBJ2-7; perhaps TRBD2 as D (7 bases). V was shortened by 4 bases and J by 7 bases, with 18 bases between the two germline ends. CDR3 length: 14 residues. Germline assignment: CDR1 SGHRS and CDR2 YFSETQ. CDR3 residues: CASSPQGGTPEQYF. CDR3 coding DNA: TGCGCCAGCAGCCCACAGGGAGGGACGCCGGAGCAGTACTTC.